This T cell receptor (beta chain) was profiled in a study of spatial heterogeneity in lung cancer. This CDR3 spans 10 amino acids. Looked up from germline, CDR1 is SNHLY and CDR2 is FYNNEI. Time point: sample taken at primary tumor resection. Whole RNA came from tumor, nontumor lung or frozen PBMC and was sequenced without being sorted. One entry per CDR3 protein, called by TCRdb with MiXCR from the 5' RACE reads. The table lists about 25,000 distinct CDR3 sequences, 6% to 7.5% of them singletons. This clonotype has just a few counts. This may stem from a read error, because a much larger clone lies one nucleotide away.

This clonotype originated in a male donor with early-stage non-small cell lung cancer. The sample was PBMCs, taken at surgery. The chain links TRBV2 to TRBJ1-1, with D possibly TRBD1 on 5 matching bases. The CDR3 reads CACREGGTFF. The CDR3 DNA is TGTGCCTGCAGGGAGGGCGGGACTTTCTTT.